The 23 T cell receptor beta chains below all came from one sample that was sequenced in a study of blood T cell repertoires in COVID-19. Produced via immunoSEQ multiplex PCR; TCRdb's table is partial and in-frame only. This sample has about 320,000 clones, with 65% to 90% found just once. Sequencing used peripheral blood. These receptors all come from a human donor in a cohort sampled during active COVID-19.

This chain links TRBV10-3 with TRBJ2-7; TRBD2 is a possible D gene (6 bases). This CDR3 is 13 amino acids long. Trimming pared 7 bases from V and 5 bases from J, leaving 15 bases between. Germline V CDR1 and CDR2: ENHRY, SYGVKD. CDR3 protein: CAITGEENDEQYF. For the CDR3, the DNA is TGTGCCATCACGGGGGAAGAGAATGACGAGCAGTACTTC.

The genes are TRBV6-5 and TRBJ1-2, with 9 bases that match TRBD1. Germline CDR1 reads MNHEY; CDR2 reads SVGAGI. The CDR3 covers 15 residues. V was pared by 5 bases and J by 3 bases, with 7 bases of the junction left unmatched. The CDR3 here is CASSKQGALDYGYTF. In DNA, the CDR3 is TGTGCCAGCAGTAAACAGGGGGCGCTTGACTATGGCTACACCTTC.

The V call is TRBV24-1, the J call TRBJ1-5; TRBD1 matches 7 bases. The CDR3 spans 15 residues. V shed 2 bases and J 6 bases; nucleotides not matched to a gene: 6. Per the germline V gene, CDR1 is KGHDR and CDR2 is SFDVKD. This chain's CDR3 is CATSDSGQLFQPQHF. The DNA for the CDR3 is TGTGCCACCAGTGATTCGGGACAGCTTTTTCAGCCCCAGCATTTT.

CDR3 DNA sequence: TGCAGCGTTAGGGGAGGGAATGGTCAGTCTTCCTCCTACGAGCAGTACTTC. Its protein is CSVRGGNGQSSSYEQYF. The rearrangement links TRBV29-1 to TRBJ2-7, with 7 positions matching TRBD2. With 5 bases clipped from V and 0 bases from J, the junction kept 16 bases outside the gene matches. The CDR3 has 17 amino acids. CDR1 and CDR2 from the germline V gene are SQVTM and ANQGSEA.

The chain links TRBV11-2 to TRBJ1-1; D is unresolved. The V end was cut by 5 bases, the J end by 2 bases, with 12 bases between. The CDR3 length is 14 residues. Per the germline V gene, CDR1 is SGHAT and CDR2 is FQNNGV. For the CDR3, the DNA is TGTGCCAGCAGCCCTGAACGGTCCAACACTGAAGCTTTCTTT. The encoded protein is CASSPERSNTEAFF. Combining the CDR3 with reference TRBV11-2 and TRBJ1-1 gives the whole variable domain EAGVAQSPRYKIIEKRQSVAFWCNPISGHATLYWYQQILGQGPKLLIQFQNNGVVDDSQLPKDRFSAERLKGVDSTLKIQPAKLEDSAVYLCASSPERSNTEAFFGQGTRLTVV.

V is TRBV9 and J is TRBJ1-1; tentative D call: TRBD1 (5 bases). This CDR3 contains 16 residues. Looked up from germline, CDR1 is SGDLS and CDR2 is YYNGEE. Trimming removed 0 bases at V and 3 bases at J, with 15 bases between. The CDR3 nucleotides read TGTGCCAGCAGCGTAGGGGGTTCGGGGGTGGACACTGAAGCTTTCTTT. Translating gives CASSVGGSGVDTEAFF.

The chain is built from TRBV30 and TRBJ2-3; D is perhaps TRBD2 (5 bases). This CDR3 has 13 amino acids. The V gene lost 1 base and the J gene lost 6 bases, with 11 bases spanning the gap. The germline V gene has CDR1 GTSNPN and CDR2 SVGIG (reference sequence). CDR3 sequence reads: CAWSGVREDTQYF. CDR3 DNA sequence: TGTGCCTGGAGTGGGGTAAGGGAGGATACGCAGTATTTT.

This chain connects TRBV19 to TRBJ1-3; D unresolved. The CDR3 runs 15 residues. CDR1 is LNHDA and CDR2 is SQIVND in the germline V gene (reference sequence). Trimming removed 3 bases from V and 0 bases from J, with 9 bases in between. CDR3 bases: TGTGCCAGTAGTATCGTCAGTGCCTCTGGAAACACCATATATTTT. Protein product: CASSIVSASGNTIYF.

The chain's CDR3 is CASSLNTGVNTEAFF. The CDR3 DNA follows: TGCGCCAGCAGCTTGAATACAGGAGTGAACACTGAAGCTTTCTTT. The J gene is TRBJ1-1, the V gene TRBV5-1, with D perhaps matching TRBD1 (5 bases). The ends were cut back, 1 base at V and 0 bases at J, with 10 bases in the middle. This CDR3 is built from 15 residues. Germline V lookup: CDR1 SGHRS, CDR2 YFSETQ. The entire variable domain, with the rest obtained from reference TRBV5-1 and TRBJ1-1, is as follows: KAGVTQTPRYLIKTRGQQVTLSCSPISGHRSVSWYQQTPGQGLQFLFEYFSETQRNKGNFPGRFSGRQFSNSRSEMNVSTLELGDSALYLCASSLNTGVNTEAFFGQGTRLTVV.

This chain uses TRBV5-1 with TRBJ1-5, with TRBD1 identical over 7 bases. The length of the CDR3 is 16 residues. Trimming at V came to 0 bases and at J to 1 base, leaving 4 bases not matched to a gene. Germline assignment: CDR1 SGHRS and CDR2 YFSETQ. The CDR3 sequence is CASSLEGGASNQPQHF. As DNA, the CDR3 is TGCGCCAGCAGCTTGGAAGGGGGCGCGAGCAATCAGCCCCAGCATTTT.

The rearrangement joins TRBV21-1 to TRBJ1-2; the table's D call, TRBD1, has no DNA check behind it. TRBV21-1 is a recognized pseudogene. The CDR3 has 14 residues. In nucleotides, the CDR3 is TGTGCCAGCAGCAAGGGACAGGGGGCTTTTGGCTACACCTTC. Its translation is CASSKGQGAFGYTF.

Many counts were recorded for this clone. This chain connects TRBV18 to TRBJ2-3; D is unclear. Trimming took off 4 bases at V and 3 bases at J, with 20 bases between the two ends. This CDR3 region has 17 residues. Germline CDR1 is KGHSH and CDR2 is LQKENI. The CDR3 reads CASSLFGGARRTDTQYF. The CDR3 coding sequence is TGTGCCAGCTCACTATTCGGTGGTGCCCGGCGGACAGATACGCAGTATTTT.

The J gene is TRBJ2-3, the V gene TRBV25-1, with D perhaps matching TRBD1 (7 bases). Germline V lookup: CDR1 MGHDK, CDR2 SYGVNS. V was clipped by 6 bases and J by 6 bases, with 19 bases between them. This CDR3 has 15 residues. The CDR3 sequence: CASRPQGGLKDTQYF. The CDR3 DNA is TGTGCCAGCAGACCCCAGGGGGGACTGAAGGATACGCAGTATTTT.

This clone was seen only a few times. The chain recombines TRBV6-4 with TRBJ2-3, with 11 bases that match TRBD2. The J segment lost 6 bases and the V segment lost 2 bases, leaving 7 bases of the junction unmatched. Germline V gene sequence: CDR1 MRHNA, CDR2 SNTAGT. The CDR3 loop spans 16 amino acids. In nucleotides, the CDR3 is TGTGCCAGCAGTGACGGAACTAGCGGGGGATCGGATACGCAGTATTTT. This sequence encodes CASSDGTSGGSDTQYF.

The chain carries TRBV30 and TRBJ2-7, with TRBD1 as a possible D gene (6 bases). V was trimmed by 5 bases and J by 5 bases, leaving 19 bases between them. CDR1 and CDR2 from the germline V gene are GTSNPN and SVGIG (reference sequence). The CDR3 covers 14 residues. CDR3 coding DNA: TGTGCCTGGGCCCAGGGGCCATCTCTCCACGAGCAGTACTTC. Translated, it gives CAWAQGPSLHEQYF.

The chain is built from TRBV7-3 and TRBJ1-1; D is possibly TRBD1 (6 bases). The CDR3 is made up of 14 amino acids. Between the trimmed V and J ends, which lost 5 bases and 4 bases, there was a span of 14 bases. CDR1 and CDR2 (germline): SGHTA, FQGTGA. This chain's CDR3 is CASSPRSGATEAFF. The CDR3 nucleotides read TGTGCCAGCAGCCCCCGCTCAGGGGCCACTGAAGCTTTCTTT.

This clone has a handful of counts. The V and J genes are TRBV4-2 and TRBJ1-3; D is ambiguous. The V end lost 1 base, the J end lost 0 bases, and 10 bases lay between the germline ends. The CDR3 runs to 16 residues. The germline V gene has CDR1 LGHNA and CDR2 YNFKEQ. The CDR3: CASSQVNRASGNTIYF. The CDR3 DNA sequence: TGTGCCAGCAGCCAAGTAAACAGAGCCTCTGGAAACACCATATATTTT.

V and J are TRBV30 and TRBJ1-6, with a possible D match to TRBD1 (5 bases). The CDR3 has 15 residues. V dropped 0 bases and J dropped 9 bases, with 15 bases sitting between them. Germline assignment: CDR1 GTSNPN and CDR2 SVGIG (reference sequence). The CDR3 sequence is CAWSVSGGGTSPLHF. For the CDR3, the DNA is TGTGCCTGGAGTGTATCGGGGGGGGGTACTTCACCCCTCCACTTT.

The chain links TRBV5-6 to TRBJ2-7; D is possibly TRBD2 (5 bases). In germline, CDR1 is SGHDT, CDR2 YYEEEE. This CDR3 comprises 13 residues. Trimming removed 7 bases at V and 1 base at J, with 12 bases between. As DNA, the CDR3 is TGTGCCAGCCATACCCCGGGATCCTACGAGCAGTACTTC. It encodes CASHTPGSYEQYF.

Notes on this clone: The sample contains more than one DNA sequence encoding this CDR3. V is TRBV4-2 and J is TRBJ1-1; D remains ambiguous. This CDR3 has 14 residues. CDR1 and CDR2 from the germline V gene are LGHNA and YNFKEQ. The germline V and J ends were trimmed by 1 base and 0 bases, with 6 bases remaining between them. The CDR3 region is CASSQARVNTEAFF. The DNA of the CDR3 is TGTGCCAGCAGCCAAGCCCGAGTGAACACTGAAGCTTTCTTT.

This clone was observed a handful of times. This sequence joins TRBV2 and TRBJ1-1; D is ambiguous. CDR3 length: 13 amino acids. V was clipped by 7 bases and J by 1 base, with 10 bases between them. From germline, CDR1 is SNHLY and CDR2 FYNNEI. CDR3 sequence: CASTVVENTEAFF. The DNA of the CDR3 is TGTGCCAGCACTGTTGTAGAGAACACTGAAGCTTTCTTT.

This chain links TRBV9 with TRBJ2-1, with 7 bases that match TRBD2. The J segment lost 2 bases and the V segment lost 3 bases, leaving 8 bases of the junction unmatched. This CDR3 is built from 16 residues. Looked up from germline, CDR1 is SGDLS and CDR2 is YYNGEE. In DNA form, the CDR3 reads TGTGCCAGCAGCGGACCCGGGGGGAGTCCCTACAATGAGCAGTTCTTC. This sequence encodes CASSGPGGSPYNEQFF.

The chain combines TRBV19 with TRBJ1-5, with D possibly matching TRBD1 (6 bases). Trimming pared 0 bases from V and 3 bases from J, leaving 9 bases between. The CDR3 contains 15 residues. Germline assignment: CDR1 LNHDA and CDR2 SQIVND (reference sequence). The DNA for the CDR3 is TGTGCCAGTAGTATAGAAGGGACACCCAATCAGCCCCAGCATTTT. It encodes CASSIEGTPNQPQHF.